This T cell receptor (beta chain) was identified in a study of T cells in Graves' hyperthyroidism and ophthalmopathy. There were TCR beta CDR3 regions amplified from RNA transcripts. When the TCR CDR3 underwent first-round RT-PCR, the HTBI primer set was used. MiXCR, applied by TCRdb to the multiplex PCR reads, yields one record per CDR3 protein. This table has some 620,000 distinct CDR3 sequences, under 20% appearing once. Participants, patients aged 18 to 65, had newly diagnosed hyperthyroidism with a duration under 2 months. This clonotype has ten or more counts. Germline CDR1 reads SGHRS; CDR2 reads YFSETQ. The length of the CDR3 is 15 residues. With 3 bases clipped from V and 4 bases from J, the junction kept 9 bases outside the gene matches.

The TCR comes from a woman under 40 with Graves' hyperthyroidism. Input material: blood. The chain employs TRBV5-1 and TRBJ2-7; TRBD1 matches at 8 bases. The CDR3 nucleotides are TGCGCCAGCAGCTCGGCACCGGGACAGGTATACGAGCAGTACTTC. Encoded protein: CASSSAPGQVYEQYF.